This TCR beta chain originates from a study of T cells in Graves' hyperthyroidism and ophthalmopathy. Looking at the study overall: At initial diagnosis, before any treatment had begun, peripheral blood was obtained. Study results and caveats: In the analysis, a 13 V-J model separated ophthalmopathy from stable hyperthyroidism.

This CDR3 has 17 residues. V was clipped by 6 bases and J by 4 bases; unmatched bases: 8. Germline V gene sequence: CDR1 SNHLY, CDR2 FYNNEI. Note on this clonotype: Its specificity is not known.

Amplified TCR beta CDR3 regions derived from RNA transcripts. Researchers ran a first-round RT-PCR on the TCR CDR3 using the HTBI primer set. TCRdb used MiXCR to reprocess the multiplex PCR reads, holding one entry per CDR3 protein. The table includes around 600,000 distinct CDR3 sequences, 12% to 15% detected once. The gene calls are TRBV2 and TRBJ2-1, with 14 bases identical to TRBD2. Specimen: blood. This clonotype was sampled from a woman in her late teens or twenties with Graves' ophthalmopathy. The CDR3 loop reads CASSKGTSGRGYNEQFF. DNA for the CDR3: TGTGCCAGCAGCAAAGGGACTAGCGGGAGAGGGTACAATGAGCAGTTCTTC.